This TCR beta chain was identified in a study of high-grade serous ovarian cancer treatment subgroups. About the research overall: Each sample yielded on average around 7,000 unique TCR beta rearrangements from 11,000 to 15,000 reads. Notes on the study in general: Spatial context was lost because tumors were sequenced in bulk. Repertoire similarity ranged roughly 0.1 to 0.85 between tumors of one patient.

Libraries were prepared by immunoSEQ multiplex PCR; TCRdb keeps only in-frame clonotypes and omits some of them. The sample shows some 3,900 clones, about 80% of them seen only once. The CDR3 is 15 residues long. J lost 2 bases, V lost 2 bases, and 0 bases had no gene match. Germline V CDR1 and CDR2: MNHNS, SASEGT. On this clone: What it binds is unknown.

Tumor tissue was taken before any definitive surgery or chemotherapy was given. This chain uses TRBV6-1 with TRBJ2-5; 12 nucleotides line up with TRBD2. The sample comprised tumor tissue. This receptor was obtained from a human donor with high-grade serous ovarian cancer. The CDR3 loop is CASSELAGGQETQYF. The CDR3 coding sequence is TGTGCCAGCAGTGAACTAGCGGGGGGGCAAGAGACCCAGTACTTC.